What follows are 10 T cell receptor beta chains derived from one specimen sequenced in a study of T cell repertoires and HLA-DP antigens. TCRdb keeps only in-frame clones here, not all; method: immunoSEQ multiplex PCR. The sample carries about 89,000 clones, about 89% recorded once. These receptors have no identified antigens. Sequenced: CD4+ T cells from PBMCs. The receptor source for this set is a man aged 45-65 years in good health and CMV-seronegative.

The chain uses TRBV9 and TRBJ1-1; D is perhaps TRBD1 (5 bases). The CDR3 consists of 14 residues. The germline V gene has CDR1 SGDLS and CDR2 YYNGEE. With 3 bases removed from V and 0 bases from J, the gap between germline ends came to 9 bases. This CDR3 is CASSEGILNTEAFF. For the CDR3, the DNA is TGTGCCAGCAGCGAGGGGATCCTGAACACTGAAGCTTTCTTT.

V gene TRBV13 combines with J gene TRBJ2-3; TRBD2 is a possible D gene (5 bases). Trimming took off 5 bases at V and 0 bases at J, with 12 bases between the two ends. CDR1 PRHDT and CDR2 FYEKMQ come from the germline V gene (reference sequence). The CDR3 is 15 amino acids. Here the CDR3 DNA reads TGTGCCAGCAGCCTTCGGGCGGGCAGCACAGATACGCAGTATTTT. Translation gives CASSLRAGSTDTQYF.

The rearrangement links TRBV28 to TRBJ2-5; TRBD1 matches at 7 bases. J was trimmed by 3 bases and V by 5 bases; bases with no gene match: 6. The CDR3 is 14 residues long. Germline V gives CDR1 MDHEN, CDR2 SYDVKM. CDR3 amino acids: CASSPGTAEETQYF. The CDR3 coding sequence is TGTGCCAGCAGTCCAGGGACAGCTGAAGAGACCCAGTACTTC.

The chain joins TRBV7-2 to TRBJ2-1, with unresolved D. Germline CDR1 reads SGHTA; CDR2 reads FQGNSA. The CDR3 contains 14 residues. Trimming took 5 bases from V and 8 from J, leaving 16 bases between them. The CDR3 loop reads CASSLRPSLDEQFF. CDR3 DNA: TGTGCCAGCAGCCTGAGACCCTCTCTCGATGAGCAGTTCTTC.

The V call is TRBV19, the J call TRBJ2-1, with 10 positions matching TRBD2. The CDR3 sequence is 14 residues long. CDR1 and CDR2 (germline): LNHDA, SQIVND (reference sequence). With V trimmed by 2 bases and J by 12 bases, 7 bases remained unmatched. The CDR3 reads CASSINRLAGPQFF. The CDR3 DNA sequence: TGTGCCAGTAGTATAAATCGACTAGCGGGCCCGCAGTTCTTC.

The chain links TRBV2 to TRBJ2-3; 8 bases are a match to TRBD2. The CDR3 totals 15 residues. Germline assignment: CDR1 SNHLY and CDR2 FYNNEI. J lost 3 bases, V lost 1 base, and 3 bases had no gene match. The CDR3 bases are TGTGCCAGCAGTGAAGGCCGGGGGGGTACAGATACGCAGTATTTT. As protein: CASSEGRGGTDTQYF.

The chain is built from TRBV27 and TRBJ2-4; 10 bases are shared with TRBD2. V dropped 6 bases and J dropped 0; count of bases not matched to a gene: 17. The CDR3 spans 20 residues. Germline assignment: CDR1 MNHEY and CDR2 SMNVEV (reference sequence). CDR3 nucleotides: TGTGCCAGCAGAGCTAGCGGGAGTAACCCATCCCGAATAGCCAAAAACATTCAGTACTTC. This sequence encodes CASRASGSNPSRIAKNIQYF.

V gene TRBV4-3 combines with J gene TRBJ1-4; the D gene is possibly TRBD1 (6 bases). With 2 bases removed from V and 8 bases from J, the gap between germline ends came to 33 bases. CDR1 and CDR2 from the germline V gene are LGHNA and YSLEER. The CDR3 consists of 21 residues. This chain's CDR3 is CASSQPSRGGDGRPTGEKLFF. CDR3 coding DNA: TGCGCCAGCAGCCAACCATCTAGGGGGGGGGACGGTCGCCCCACAGGGGAAAAACTGTTTTTT.

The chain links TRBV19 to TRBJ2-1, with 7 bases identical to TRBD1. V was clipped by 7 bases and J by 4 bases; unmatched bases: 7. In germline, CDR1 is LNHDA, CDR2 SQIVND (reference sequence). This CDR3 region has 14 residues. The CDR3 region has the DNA TGTGCCAGTATACAGACAGGGCCGTACAATGAGCAGTTCTTC. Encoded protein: CASIQTGPYNEQFF.

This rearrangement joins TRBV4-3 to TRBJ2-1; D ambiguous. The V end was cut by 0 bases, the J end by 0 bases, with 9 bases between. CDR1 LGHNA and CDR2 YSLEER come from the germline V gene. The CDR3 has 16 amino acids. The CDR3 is CASSQDWANSYNEQFF. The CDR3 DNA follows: TGCGCCAGCAGCCAAGATTGGGCGAACTCCTACAATGAGCAGTTCTTC.